One and the same sample provided the 11 T cell receptor beta chains below, sequenced in a study of blood T cell repertoires in COVID-19. Sequencing used immunoSEQ multiplex PCR; TCRdb keeps in-frame clones, though not all of them. This table holds 250,000 to 350,000 clones, roughly nine tenths found once. Input material: PBMCs or T cells enriched from blood (not recorded which). All receptors come from a woman in her 30s who had recovered from COVID-19.

The rearrangement links TRBV7-9 to TRBJ2-7; 11 nucleotides match TRBD1. The CDR3 has 15 residues. Trimming at V came to 5 bases and at J to 4 bases, leaving 7 bases not matched to a gene. Germline V lookup: CDR1 SEHNR, CDR2 FQNEAQ (reference sequence). The CDR3 protein is CASSPRTGGGYEQYF. The CDR3 DNA is TGTGCCAGCAGCCCCCGGACAGGGGGCGGGTACGAGCAGTACTTC.

The V call is TRBV6-6, the J call TRBJ1-4; 9 positions agree with TRBD1. The length of the CDR3 is 14 residues. CDR1 MNHNY and CDR2 SVGAGI come from the germline V gene (reference sequence). Trimming at V came to 8 bases and at J to 8 bases, leaving 9 bases not matched to a gene. The CDR3 DNA is TGTGCCAGCTTACACCGGGACAGGGTGGAAAAACTGTTTTTT. This codes for CASLHRDRVEKLFF.

The chain recombines TRBV27 with TRBJ1-6; 7 nucleotides align to TRBD1. Germline V gene sequence: CDR1 MNHEY, CDR2 SMNVEV (reference sequence). J lost 9 bases, V lost 7 bases, and 12 bases had no gene match. CDR3 length: 15 amino acids. CDR3 nucleotide sequence: TGTGCCAGCAACCTCAGGGGATCAGGGGGTTCACCCCTCCACTTT. Translating gives CASNLRGSGGSPLHF.

V usage is TRBV29-1 and J usage is TRBJ2-1; TRBD2 matches at 7 bases. The V gene end was trimmed by 4 bases and the J gene end by 4 bases; junction bases not matched to a gene: 4. This CDR3 region has 13 residues. Germline CDR1 SQVTM, CDR2 ANQGSEA. The CDR3 DNA sequence: TGCAGCGTTGTCGGGGGGACGTACAATGAGCAGTTCTTC. This sequence encodes CSVVGGTYNEQFF.

Of note for this clone: Other DNA sequences within the sample encode an identical CDR3. The chain has TRBV6-1 and TRBJ2-5, with TRBD2 as a possible D gene (5 bases). The CDR3 totals 12 residues. The V end lost 2 bases, the J end lost 5 bases, and 6 bases lay between the germline ends. The germline gives CDR1 MNHNS, CDR2 SASEGT. CDR3 DNA: TGTGCCAGCAGTGAATCGGGGGAGACCCAGTACTTC. Its protein product is CASSESGETQYF.

The chain is built from TRBV7-9 and TRBJ1-1; D unresolved. The CDR3 spans 13 residues. Looked up from germline, CDR1 is SEHNR and CDR2 is FQNEAQ (reference sequence). Between the trimmed V and J ends, which lost 1 base and 6 bases, there was a span of 9 bases. The CDR3 reads CASSLVGGSEAFF. In nucleotides, the CDR3 is TGTGCCAGCAGCTTAGTGGGAGGGTCTGAAGCTTTCTTT. Full variable domain (missing parts from reference TRBV7-9 and TRBJ1-1): DTGVSQNPRHKITKRGQNVTFRCDPISEHNRLYWYRQTLGQGPEFLTYFQNEAQLEKSRLLSDRFSAERPKGSFSTLEIQRTEQGDSAMYLCASSLVGGSEAFFGQGTRLTVV.

This sequence joins TRBV7-3 and TRBJ2-3; no definite D call. This CDR3 comprises 16 residues. Trimming left V 1 base short and J 0 bases short, with 11 bases between. Germline values: CDR1 SGHTA, CDR2 FQGTGA. CDR3 region: CASSLNPTASTDTQYF. The DNA for the CDR3 is TGTGCCAGCAGCTTAAATCCCACAGCTAGCACAGATACGCAGTATTTT.

The V gene is TRBV5-4, the J gene TRBJ1-2; perhaps TRBD1 as D (5 bases). Trimming shortened V by 4 bases and J by 4 bases, and 14 bases separated the two germline ends. CDR3 length: 14 amino acids. Germline CDR1 is SGHNT and CDR2 is YYREEE (reference sequence). In DNA form, the CDR3 reads TGTGCCAGCAGCCCAGGGCAGGAAGTCTATGGCTACACCTTC. It yields the protein CASSPGQEVYGYTF.

The V call is TRBV4-2, the J call TRBJ1-2; D is possibly TRBD1 (5 bases). V gave up 5 bases and J gave up 8 bases, with 18 bases separating them. CDR3 size: 14 residues. CDR1 and CDR2 (germline): LGHNA, YNFKEQ. The CDR3 sequence is CASSAGGDGKGYTF. DNA for the CDR3: TGTGCCAGCAGCGCCGGGGGGGACGGGAAAGGCTACACCTTC.

Only one count was recorded for this clone. This sample also contains other DNA sequences that code for the same CDR3. V gene TRBV18 combines with J gene TRBJ1-4, with D unclear. The CDR3 has 12 amino acids. Trimming took 6 bases from V and 5 from J, leaving 7 bases between them. The V gene's germline CDR1 is KGHSH and CDR2 LQKENI. CDR3 in amino acids: CASSPGNEKLFF. CDR3 bases: TGTGCCAGCTCCCCGGGGAATGAAAAACTGTTTTTT.

The chain carries TRBV4-3 and TRBJ1-2; D is uncertain. V gave up 1 base and J gave up 5 bases, with 14 bases separating them. The V gene's germline CDR1 is LGHNA and CDR2 YSLEER. The CDR3 is made up of 15 amino acids. As DNA, the CDR3 is TGCGCCAGCAGCCAAGGTGGAGGCAGTGGGTATGGCTACACCTTC. This codes for CASSQGGGSGYGYTF.